This T cell receptor (beta chain) was identified in a study of response to subunit inactivated influenza vaccine. Whole-study results and caveats: There was a suggestion from the authors that each seasonal influenza vaccination recruits few new T cells.

On this clonotype itself: Its matching antigen is unknown.

Trimming took 1 base from V and 6 from J; bases not matched to a gene: 6. Looked up from germline, CDR1 is SGHTA and CDR2 is FQGNSA. There are 15 residues in the CDR3. MiXCR, applied by TCRdb to the RT-PCR reads, yields one record per CDR3 protein. This table has some 850,000 distinct CDR3 sequences, less than 20% appearing once. The chain is built from TRBV7-2 and TRBJ2-3, with TRBD2 matching over 8 bases. The clonotype originates from a man over 45 who received an inactivated influenza vaccine. The material was PBMCs from blood, obtained roughly 5 days after vaccination. CDR3 amino acids: CASSLVGGGLDTQYF. CDR3 nucleotides: TGTGCCAGCAGCTTAGTTGGCGGGGGGTTGGATACGCAGTATTTT.